This TCR beta chain was documented in a study of cytomegalovirus exposure and HLA in healthy donors (dated by TCRdb to about 2017). A note on the overall study: According to a later analysis, one platform produced both the 100 to 150 validation repertoires and the 720 or so repertoires of the first cohort. To predict cytomegalovirus infection status, the study combined high-throughput TCR immunosequencing, statistical association of individual TCRs with disease status, and machine learning. The study was designed to test whether signatures of past pathogen exposure could be identified by cataloging public T cell receptors. Besides the first cohort of roughly 660 subjects, a separate validation cohort made up of around 120 different subjects was used. What the authors observed across the whole study: Most TCR sequences were seen in very few donors, while some public TCRs were found in many individuals. In the study, 150 to 200 TCR beta chains were listed as associated with cytomegalovirus. Of the cluster scores, roughly 93% were above 0 in a later analysis, which found that TCRs clustered in the first cohort also tended to co-occur in the approximately 120 validation repertoires. The validation cohort had no HLA typing available for a later analysis, so co-occurrence within that cohort was assessed over all 130 or so repertoires. Three of the identified cytomegalovirus-associated TCR beta chains were confirmed in vitro to be specific for cytomegalovirus antigens. The classifier was reported to diagnose cytomegalovirus status with high specificity and sensitivity in both the original and validation cohorts. It was suggested by the authors that the approach could potentially be generalized to other disease states and immunological phenotypes.

The donors were included in the validation cohort of roughly 130 subjects, a group kept apart from the roughly 670-subject first cohort. Details on this clone: Its recognized antigen is unknown. No per-base quality is available; no much larger clone lies one base away.

The method behind the library was the immunoSEQ multiplex PCR assay. On the authors' methods: A statistical classification framework was built for diagnosing cytomegalovirus status from the catalog of TCR beta chain sequences. The table was pulled from immuneACCESS by TCRdb, which kept in-frame rearrangements only. Such tables lose some clones; where checked, under half of the loss comes from unresolved V genes, and the rest has no known cause. V and J calls and clone size come straight from that table; D and trimming were deduced from the DNA. The table for this sample lists 150,000 to 250,000 clones; roughly 77% of them were counted only once. The leading ten clones occupy roughly 1.2% of the sample. Including the terminal cysteine and phenylalanine, the CDR3 comprises 15 residues. Kept here is only the CDR3 DNA, which spans 45 bases and is read in frame from base 1. The CDR1 and CDR2 encoded by the germline V gene are MNHEY and SVGAGI. Trimming leaves V shorter by 6 bases and J shorter by 5 bases, with the junction holding 8 bases beyond the gene matches.

Sequencing was done on a sample of PBMCs. This TCR was recovered from a young woman in good health and CMV-seronegative. In this chain, TRBV6-5 is recombined with TRBJ2-1; TRBD1 fits 9 bases in the junction. The DNA sequence is TGTGCCAGCAGACCGACAGGGGGGGGGAACAATGAGCAGTTCTTC. Translated, this gives CASRPTGGGNNEQFF.